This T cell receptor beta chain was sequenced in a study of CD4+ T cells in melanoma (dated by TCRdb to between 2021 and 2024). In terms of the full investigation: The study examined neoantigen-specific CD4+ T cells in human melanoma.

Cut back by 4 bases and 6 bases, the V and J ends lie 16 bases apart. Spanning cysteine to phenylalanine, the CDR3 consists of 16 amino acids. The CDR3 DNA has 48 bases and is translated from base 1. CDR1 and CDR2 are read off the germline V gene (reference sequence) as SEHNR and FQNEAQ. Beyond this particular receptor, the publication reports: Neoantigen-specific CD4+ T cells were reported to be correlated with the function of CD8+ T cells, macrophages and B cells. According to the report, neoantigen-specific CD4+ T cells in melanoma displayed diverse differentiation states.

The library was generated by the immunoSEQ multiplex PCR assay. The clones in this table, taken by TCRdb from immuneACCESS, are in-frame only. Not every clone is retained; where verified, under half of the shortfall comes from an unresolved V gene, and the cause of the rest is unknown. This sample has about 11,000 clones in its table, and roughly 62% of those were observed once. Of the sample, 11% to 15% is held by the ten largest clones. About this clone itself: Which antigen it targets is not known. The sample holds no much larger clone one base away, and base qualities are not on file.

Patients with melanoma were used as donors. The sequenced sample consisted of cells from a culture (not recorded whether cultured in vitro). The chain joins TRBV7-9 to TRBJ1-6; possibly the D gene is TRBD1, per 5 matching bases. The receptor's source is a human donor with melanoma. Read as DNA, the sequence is TGTGCCAGCAGCTCAGGGTTAGGTCTGGGTAATTCACCCCTCCACTTT. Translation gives CASSSGLGLGNSPLHF.